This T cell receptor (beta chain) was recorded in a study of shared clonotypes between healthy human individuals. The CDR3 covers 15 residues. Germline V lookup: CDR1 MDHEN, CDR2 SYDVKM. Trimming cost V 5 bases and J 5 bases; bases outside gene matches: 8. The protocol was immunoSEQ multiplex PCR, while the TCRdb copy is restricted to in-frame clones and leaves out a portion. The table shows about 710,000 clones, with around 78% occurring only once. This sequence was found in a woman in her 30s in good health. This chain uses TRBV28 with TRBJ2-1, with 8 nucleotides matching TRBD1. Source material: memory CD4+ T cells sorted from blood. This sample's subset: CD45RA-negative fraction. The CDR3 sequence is CASSLSGQVDNEQFF. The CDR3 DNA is TGTGCCAGCAGTCTTTCGGGACAGGTGGACAATGAGCAGTTCTTC.